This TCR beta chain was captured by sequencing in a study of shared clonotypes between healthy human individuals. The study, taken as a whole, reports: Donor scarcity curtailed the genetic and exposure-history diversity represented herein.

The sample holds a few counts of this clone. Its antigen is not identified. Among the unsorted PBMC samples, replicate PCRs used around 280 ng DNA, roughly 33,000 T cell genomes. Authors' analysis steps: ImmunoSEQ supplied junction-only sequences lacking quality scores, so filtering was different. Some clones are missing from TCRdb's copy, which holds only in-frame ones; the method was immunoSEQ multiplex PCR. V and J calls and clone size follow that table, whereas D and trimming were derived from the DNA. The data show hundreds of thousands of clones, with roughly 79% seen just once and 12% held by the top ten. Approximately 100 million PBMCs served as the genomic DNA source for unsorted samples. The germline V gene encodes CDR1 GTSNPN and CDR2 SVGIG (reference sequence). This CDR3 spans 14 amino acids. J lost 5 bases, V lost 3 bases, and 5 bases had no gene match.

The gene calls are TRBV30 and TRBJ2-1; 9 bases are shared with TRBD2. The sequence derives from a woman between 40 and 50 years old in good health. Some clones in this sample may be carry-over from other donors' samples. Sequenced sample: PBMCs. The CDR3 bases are TGTGCCTGGAGGGTAGCGGGAGTAAACAATGAGCAGTTCTTC. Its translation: CAWRVAGVNNEQFF.